The 21 T cell receptor beta chains below all came from one sample that was sequenced in a study of blood T cell repertoires in COVID-19. The method was immunoSEQ multiplex PCR; TCRdb's version includes in-frame clones alone and lacks a portion of them. The sample carries 200,000 or so clones, about 86% recorded once. Sequencing was carried out using PBMCs or T cells enriched from blood (not recorded which). The receptors stem from a woman in her 40s with acute COVID-19.

V is TRBV6-5 and J is TRBJ2-5; 11 nucleotides align to TRBD2. The CDR3 extends over 16 amino acids. Germline V CDR1 and CDR2: MNHEY, SVGAGI. J was trimmed by 2 bases and V by 4 bases; bases with no gene match: 6. CDR3 DNA sequence: TGTGCCAGCAGTTGGACTAGCGGGCCATCTCAAGAGACCCAGTACTTC. It codes for CASSWTSGPSQETQYF.

The gene calls are TRBV29-1 and TRBJ2-7, with D possibly being TRBD2 (7 bases). Between the trimmed V and J ends, which lost 0 bases and 9 bases, there was a span of 12 bases. The CDR3 runs to 12 residues. In germline, CDR1 is SQVTM, CDR2 ANQGSEA. In DNA, the CDR3 is TGCAGCGTTGAAGAGGGGGGGACAACGCAGTACTTC. It translates to CSVEEGGTTQYF.

The chain has TRBV30 and TRBJ2-1; the match to TRBD1 covers 7 bases. Germline assignment: CDR1 GTSNPN and CDR2 SVGIG (reference sequence). The V and J ends lost 4 bases and 1 base, in that order; junction bases with no gene match: 4. CDR3 length equals 14 residues. The CDR3 DNA is TGTGCCTGGAACGGACAGGTGTCCTACAATGAGCAGTTCTTC. Amino acids: CAWNGQVSYNEQFF.

V usage is TRBV4-3 and J usage is TRBJ1-4; the D is unclear. Trimming removed 0 bases from V and 0 bases from J, with 11 bases in between. The CDR3 extends over 17 amino acids. The germline V gene encodes CDR1 LGHNA and CDR2 YSLEER. The CDR3 reads CASSQDPPEATNEKLFF. The CDR3 nucleotides are TGCGCCAGCAGCCAAGATCCCCCAGAAGCAACTAATGAAAAACTGTTTTTT.

The chain has TRBV2 and TRBJ2-1, with D perhaps matching TRBD2 (5 bases). The germline V and J ends were trimmed by 1 base and 4 bases, with 8 bases remaining between them. CDR1 is SNHLY, CDR2 FYNNEI, per germline. CDR3 length: 14 residues. CDR3 sequence: CASSEGTPYNEQFF. The CDR3 DNA follows: TGTGCCAGCAGTGAAGGGACTCCATACAATGAGCAGTTCTTC.

The chain recombines TRBV19 with TRBJ2-7, with TRBD1 matching 7 bases. Germline V gene lookup returns CDR1 LNHDA and CDR2 SQIVND (reference sequence). J gave up 5 bases and V 6 bases, and 4 bases lay outside the gene matches. The CDR3 is made up of 12 amino acids. The CDR3: CASSPDRDEQYF. Written as DNA, the CDR3 is TGTGCCAGTAGCCCTGACAGGGACGAGCAGTACTTC.

This clone showed up just a few times. J is TRBJ1-2 and V is TRBV4-1; D gene unclear. The CDR3 extends over 13 amino acids. The V gene lost 4 bases and the J gene lost 8 bases, with 14 bases spanning the gap. Germline V gives CDR1 MGHRA, CDR2 YSYEKL. This chain's CDR3 is CASSLGEGWGYTF. CDR3 nucleotide sequence: TGCGCCAGCAGCCTTGGAGAGGGTTGGGGCTACACCTTC.

V and J are TRBV4-1 and TRBJ2-5, with D perhaps TRBD1 (6 bases). Germline assignment: CDR1 MGHRA and CDR2 YSYEKL. V was trimmed by 0 bases and J by 3 bases, leaving 11 bases between them. The CDR3 loop spans 15 amino acids. This chain's CDR3 is CASSQDGQPKETQYF. Here the CDR3 DNA reads TGCGCCAGCAGCCAAGATGGACAGCCTAAAGAGACCCAGTACTTC.

The table lists this clone with a count of one. This chain links TRBV24-1 with TRBJ2-2; 9 bases agree with TRBD2. V was pared by 3 bases and J by 7 bases, with 14 bases of the junction left unmatched. Germline CDR1 and CDR2: KGHDR and SFDVKD. The CDR3 is made up of 18 amino acids. CDR3 amino acids: CATSDPWSSGGQGGELFF. The CDR3 nucleotides are TGTGCCACCAGTGATCCGTGGAGTAGCGGGGGCCAGGGCGGGGAGCTGTTTTTT.

The sample holds a few counts of this clone. CDR3 in amino acids: CASSQARGQSYNEQFF. The DNA of the CDR3 is TGCGCCAGCAGCCAGGCTAGGGGGCAATCCTACAATGAGCAGTTCTTC. The chain employs TRBV4-1 and TRBJ2-1; 7 bases agree with TRBD1. This CDR3 is 16 amino acids long. Germline V lookup: CDR1 MGHRA, CDR2 YSYEKL. V trimming: 3 bases; J trimming: 1 base; junction bases outside the gene matches: 6.

The chain joins TRBV6-5 to TRBJ2-1, with D perhaps matching TRBD1 (6 bases). The germline V gene encodes CDR1 MNHEY and CDR2 SVGAGI. The CDR3 contains 16 residues. V lost 0 bases and J 4 bases, leaving 13 bases between the germline ends. CDR3 coding DNA: TGTGCCAGCAGTTACTCGACAGGACCCCGATACAATGAGCAGTTCTTC. It translates to CASSYSTGPRYNEQFF.

The V and J genes are TRBV11-1 and TRBJ2-1; no definite D call. V was clipped by 1 base and J by 1 base, with 11 bases between them. The CDR3 length is 16 residues. CDR1 is SGHAT, CDR2 FQDESV, per germline (reference sequence). The CDR3: CASSLVGPSSYNEQFF. In DNA, the CDR3 is TGTGCCAGCAGCTTAGTCGGTCCATCTTCCTACAATGAGCAGTTCTTC.

This clone was counted between two and nine times. The gene calls are TRBV2 and TRBJ2-5; TRBD1 aligns across 9 bases. The CDR3 consists of 13 residues. CDR1 is SNHLY and CDR2 is FYNNEI in the germline V gene. V shed 6 bases, J shed 5 bases, and the junction held 4 bases outside the gene matches. Here the CDR3 DNA reads TGTGCCAGCAGCACAGGGGGCGGGGAGACCCAGTACTTC. It translates to CASSTGGGETQYF.

The V and J genes are TRBV7-2 and TRBJ1-2; D gene ambiguous. Germline assignment: CDR1 SGHTA and CDR2 FQGNSA. The CDR3 covers 15 residues. Trimming stripped 1 base from V and 1 base from J, with 10 bases between. The CDR3 region has the DNA TGTGCCAGCAGCTTAGAAGTTCAGATTAACTATGGCTACACCTTC. Protein: CASSLEVQINYGYTF.

The chain links TRBV5-5 to TRBJ1-6, with a tentative D call TRBD1 (6 bases). The V end was cut by 0 bases, the J end by 10 bases, with 11 bases between. This CDR3 spans 14 amino acids. Germline CDR1 SGHKS, CDR2 YYEKEE (reference sequence). The CDR3: CASSLGGPRSPLHF. CDR3 sequence (DNA): TGTGCCAGCAGCTTGGGGGGGCCGCGCTCACCCCTCCACTTT.

The rearrangement joins TRBV9 to TRBJ1-4, with 7 bases fitting TRBD1. The germline V gene encodes CDR1 SGDLS and CDR2 YYNGEE. The length of the CDR3 is 15 residues. The V gene end was trimmed by 4 bases and the J gene end by 2 bases; junction bases not matched to a gene: 5. The CDR3 DNA sequence: TGTGCCAGCAGCCCAGGGACAGTTACTAATGAAAAACTGTTTTTT. It specifies CASSPGTVTNEKLFF. The variable domain in full, with the rest retrieved from reference TRBV9 and TRBJ1-4, is DSGVTQTPKHLITATGQRVTLRCSPRSGDLSVYWYQQSLDQGLQFLIQYYNGEERAKGNILERFSAQQFPDLHSELNLSSLELGDSALYFCASSPGTVTNEKLFFGSGTQLSVL.

The gene calls are TRBV5-4 and TRBJ2-1; D unresolved. The CDR3 loop spans 15 amino acids. Germline V lookup: CDR1 SGHNT, CDR2 YYREEE (reference sequence). With 2 bases removed from V and 3 bases from J, the gap between germline ends came to 12 bases. The CDR3 here is CASSLQNFNYNEQFF. CDR3 coding DNA: TGTGCCAGCAGCTTACAGAACTTCAACTACAATGAGCAGTTCTTC.

Here the CDR3 DNA reads TGTGCCAGCAGCGACCCCGGCACAGCGACTAAGGATACGCAGTATTTT. This sequence encodes CASSDPGTATKDTQYF. V and J are TRBV11-2 and TRBJ2-3, with D perhaps TRBD2 (5 bases). V gave up 5 bases and J gave up 6 bases, with 21 bases separating them. The germline CDR1 and CDR2 sequences are SGHAT and FQNNGV. This CDR3 region has 16 residues.

The V and J genes are TRBV6-5 and TRBJ1-1, with 9 nucleotides matching TRBD1. J gave up 8 bases and V 5 bases, and 6 bases lay outside the gene matches. Germline V gives CDR1 MNHEY, CDR2 SVGAGI. CDR3 length equals 13 residues. The CDR3 DNA sequence: TGTGCCAGCAGTCACAGGGGGCGATTGGAAGCTTTCTTT. Translation gives CASSHRGRLEAFF.

The DNA of the CDR3 is TGTGCCAGCGGTACCGGGACAACTTGGGAGACCCAGTACTTC. This codes for CASGTGTTWETQYF. V and J are TRBV3-1 (or the pseudogene TRBV3-2) and TRBJ2-5; the D gene is possibly TRBD1 (6 bases). In germline, CDR1 is LGHDT, CDR2 YNNKEL (reference sequence). The CDR3 totals 14 residues. Trimming left V 8 bases short and J 5 bases short, with 18 bases between.

The rearrangement uses TRBV10-1 and TRBJ2-2; 8 nucleotides align to TRBD2. V shed 5 bases and J 1 base; nucleotides not matched to a gene: 6. The V gene's germline CDR1 is WNHNN and CDR2 SYGVQD (reference sequence). The CDR3 is 16 residues long. The chain's CDR3 is CASSSGTSGNTGELFF. The CDR3 DNA reads as TGCGCCAGCAGTTCCGGTACTAGCGGGAACACCGGGGAGCTGTTTTTT.